This T cell receptor (beta chain) emerged from a study of identical twins. Overall study findings and caveats: Insertions were reduced in abundant cord blood beta clonotypes but not in memory repertoires.

With regard to this clonotype: Its antigen is not identified.

The V end was cut by 7 bases, the J end by 4 bases, with 16 bases between. Germline V gene data show CDR1 as ENHRY and CDR2 as SYGVKD. CDR3 length equals 15 residues. A universal primer site was added by template switching, and unique molecular identifiers were carried by the cDNA. TCRdb independently ran MiXCR on the 5' RACE reads; one entry per CDR3 protein. This sample yields fewer than 250,000 distinct CDR3 sequences, of which 15% to 20% are seen a single time; around 40% belongs to the top ten. These data also formed part of another study, on T cells expressing NK-cell markers.

The TCR was taken from a woman younger than 30 in good health. Sequenced: CD8+ T cells sorted from blood. This chain links TRBV10-3 with TRBJ2-2; possibly TRBD1 for D (7 bases). CDR3 loop: CAITNRQGGTGELFF. The CDR3 coding sequence is TGTGCCATCACTAATCGGCAGGGGGGCACCGGGGAGCTGTTTTTT.